This passage covers 28 T cell receptor beta chains from one sample sequenced in a study of human T cells and chemical hapten exposure. Each CDR3 protein is one row after TCRdb ran MiXCR on the RACE reads. The sample contains more than 75,000 distinct CDR3 sequences, 9.3% of which appear only once. Time point: patch test 2, 6 weeks after DPC sensitization. Described treatment: therapeutic diphenylcyclopropenone sensitization with weekly scalp DPC. Sequencing used whole blood, obtained in connection with sensitization to the hapten diphenylcyclopropenone (DPC). The receptors here all came from a woman in her 40s with alopecia areata. Some clones in this sample may be carry-over from other donors' samples.

This clonotype was seen a handful of times. The chain joins TRBV28 to TRBJ2-5, with D unclear. Germline-derived CDR1 and CDR2 are MDHEN and SYDVKM. Trimming left V 8 bases short and J 1 base short, with 14 bases between. The CDR3 has 14 amino acids. CDR3 DNA: TGTGCCAGCCGGATGGAACGGAGCCAAGAGACCCAGTACTTC. Translation gives CASRMERSQETQYF. The full variable domain, completed using reference TRBV28 and TRBJ2-5, is DVKVTQSSRYLVKRTGEKVFLECVQDMDHENMFWYRQDPGLGLRLIYFSYDVKMKEKGDIPEGYSVSREKKERFSLILESASTNQTSMYLCASRMERSQETQYFGPGTRLLVL.

This clonotype appeared a few times. CDR3 DNA: TGTGCCAGCAGCCGGACTAGCGGGAGATGGTTGGATACGCAGTATTTT. It codes for CASSRTSGRWLDTQYF. V is TRBV5-4 and J is TRBJ2-3; 13 positions agree with TRBD2. Germline V gives CDR1 SGHNT, CDR2 YYREEE (reference sequence). The V gene end was trimmed by 4 bases and the J gene end by 6 bases; junction bases not matched to a gene: 8. The CDR3 length is 16 residues.

At least ten counts were recorded for this clonotype. This sequence joins TRBV4-3 and TRBJ2-5, with 11 bases aligning to TRBD1. This CDR3 is built from 15 residues. J was trimmed by 5 bases and V by 4 bases; bases with no gene match: 6. Germline V gene lookup returns CDR1 LGHNA and CDR2 YSLEER. As DNA, the CDR3 is TGCGCCAGCAGCCCCCGGACAGGGGGCATGGAGACCCAGTACTTC. Its protein product is CASSPRTGGMETQYF.

There are many counts of this clonotype. V gene TRBV29-1 combines with J gene TRBJ2-2, with no clear D. This CDR3 region has 11 residues. V was clipped by 4 bases and J by 3 bases, with 3 bases between them. CDR1 is SQVTM, CDR2 ANQGSEA, per germline. This CDR3 reads CSVADTGELFF. CDR3 sequence (DNA): TGCAGCGTTGCGGACACCGGGGAGCTGTTTTTT.

This clonotype was counted a few times. V usage is TRBV28 and J usage is TRBJ2-7; 7 bases agree with TRBD1. V trimming: 8 bases; J trimming: 4 bases; junction bases outside the gene matches: 14. This CDR3 contains 15 residues. CDR1 and CDR2 from the germline V gene are MDHEN and SYDVKM. The CDR3 DNA reads TGTGCCAGCCCTCCAAAGAGGACAGGTGATTACGAGCAGTACTTC. Its translation is CASPPKRTGDYEQYF. The full variable domain, in which reference TRBV28 and TRBJ2-7 provide the parts outside the CDR3, is DVKVTQSSRYLVKRTGEKVFLECVQDMDHENMFWYRQDPGLGLRLIYFSYDVKMKEKGDIPEGYSVSREKKERFSLILESASTNQTSMYLCASPPKRTGDYEQYFGPGTRLTVT.

This clonotype has just a few counts. This chain connects TRBV6-5 to TRBJ2-1; D is perhaps TRBD1 (5 bases). The CDR3 contains 13 residues. Per germline, CDR1 MNHEY and CDR2 SVGAGI. The ends were cut back, 8 bases at V and 4 bases at J, with 12 bases in the middle. The CDR3 loop is CASRQGGYNEQFF. DNA of the CDR3: TGTGCCAGCCGGCAGGGCGGTTACAATGAGCAGTTCTTC.

This clonotype was seen a handful of times. The V gene is TRBV12-3 or TRBV12-4, the J gene TRBJ2-7; TRBD2 is a possible D gene (5 bases). The CDR3 is 15 residues long. Trimming took off 6 bases at V and 0 bases at J, with 15 bases between the two ends. CDR3 bases: TGTGCCAGCAGGCCCGCCGGAGCGGCCTCCTACGAGCAGTACTTC. Its translation: CASRPAGAASYEQYF.

This chain joins TRBV7-3 and TRBJ2-3, with 8 bases fitting TRBD2. Germline CDR1 SGHTA, CDR2 FQGTGA. The CDR3 covers 12 residues. The V and J ends lost 5 bases and 12 bases, in that order; junction bases with no gene match: 7. The CDR3 coding sequence is TGTGCCAGCAGCCCGAGCGGGAGTCTCCAGTATTTT. It translates to CASSPSGSLQYF.

The chain joins TRBV29-1 to TRBJ2-5, with TRBD1 matching over 7 bases. This CDR3 has 12 amino acids. V was pared by 6 bases and J by 3 bases, with 4 bases of the junction left unmatched. CDR1 and CDR2 from the germline V gene are SQVTM and ANQGSEA. CDR3 in amino acids: CSVTGAEETQYF. The CDR3 DNA sequence: TGCAGCGTCACAGGGGCAGAAGAGACCCAGTACTTC.

This clonotype was seen repeatedly, ten times or more. The gene calls are TRBV28 and TRBJ2-3; D ambiguous. The CDR3 is 17 amino acids. From germline, CDR1 is MDHEN and CDR2 SYDVKM. V lost 5 bases and J 0 bases, leaving 18 bases between the germline ends. DNA for the CDR3: TGTGCCAGCAGTACAAGTCAGCCGGTCTCTAGCACAGATACGCAGTATTTT. It specifies CASSTSQPVSSTDTQYF.

The rearrangement uses TRBV20-1 and TRBJ2-7; D assignment may be TRBD1 or TRBD2 (5 bases each). The V and J ends lost 8 bases and 7 bases respectively, with 15 bases between them. The CDR3 totals 11 residues. The germline V gene has CDR1 DFQATT and CDR2 SNEGSKA (reference sequence). CDR3 sequence (DNA): TGCAGTACCCGGGCAGGGAGAGAGCAGTACTTC. It codes for CSTRAGREQYF.

This chain's CDR3 is CASSYLSIGPYEQYF. Here the CDR3 DNA reads TGTGCCAGCAGTTATTTAAGCATTGGCCCCTACGAGCAGTACTTC. This sequence joins TRBV6-2 or TRBV6-3 and TRBJ2-7; D gene unclear. CDR1 and CDR2 from the germline V gene are MNHEY and SVGEGT. With 3 bases removed from V and 2 bases from J, the gap between germline ends came to 14 bases. The CDR3 runs to 15 residues.

The V and J genes are TRBV3-1 and TRBJ1-5; 11 bases agree with TRBD1. J lost 7 bases, V lost 3 bases, and 2 bases had no gene match. CDR1 LGHDT and CDR2 YNNKEL come from the germline V gene (reference sequence). This CDR3 spans 14 amino acids. Written as DNA, the CDR3 is TGTGCCAGCAGCCAGGGGACAGGGGGACAGCCCCAGCATTTT. Residues: CASSQGTGGQPQHF.

The rearrangement joins TRBV29-1 to TRBJ2-3, with D unresolved. The V gene's germline CDR1 is SQVTM and CDR2 ANQGSEA. Trimming left V 7 bases short and J 0 bases short, with 8 bases between. This CDR3 region has 12 residues. CDR3 DNA: TGCAGCGGCCTTGTGAGCACAGATACGCAGTATTTT. Translating it yields CSGLVSTDTQYF.

This clonotype was observed a handful of times. The V and J genes are TRBV18 and TRBJ2-3; 12 bases fit TRBD2. The trim removed 0 bases at V and 7 bases at J, leaving 5 bases unmatched. Germline CDR1 reads KGHSH; CDR2 reads LQKENI. The CDR3 is 16 residues long. This CDR3 reads CASSPPETSGRHTQYF. The CDR3 DNA is TGTGCCAGCTCACCACCCGAGACTAGCGGGAGACATACGCAGTATTTT.

This clonotype was detected many times. Relative to the germline gene, one junction end is altered; a read error may explain this. The V and J genes are TRBV9 and TRBJ2-7; either TRBD1 or TRBD2 may fit D (5 bases each). The length of the CDR3 is 13 residues. Germline V gives CDR1 SGDLS, CDR2 YYNGEE. The CDR3 DNA reads as TGTGTCAGCACGCCAGGGAGATTCTACGAGCAGTACTTC. This translates into CVSTPGRFYEQYF. Based on the CDR3 plus reference TRBV9 and TRBJ2-7, the full variable domain is DSGVTQTPKHLITATGQRVTLRCSPRSGDLSVYWYQQSLDQGLQFLIQYYNGEERAKGNILERFSAQQFPDLHSELNLSSLELGDSALYFCVSTPGRFYEQYFGPGTRLTVT.

This clonotype came up many times. This rearrangement joins TRBV6-2 or TRBV6-3 to TRBJ2-3; D is undetermined. Germline CDR1 is MNHEY and CDR2 is SVGEGT. V lost 2 bases to trimming and J lost 2 bases, with 5 bases between them. There are 13 residues in the CDR3. The DNA of the CDR3 is TGTGCCAGCAGTTACCTGACCACAGATACGCAGTATTTT. As protein: CASSYLTTDTQYF.

A word on this clonotype: One base away lies a much larger clone, so this may be a sequencing read error. The genes are TRBV5-4 and TRBJ2-4; TRBD1 matches at 8 bases. The V segment lost 4 bases and the J segment 7 bases; nucleotides outside the gene matches: 4. Germline V CDR1 and CDR2: SGHNT, YYREEE (reference sequence). The CDR3 is 13 amino acids. The DNA for the CDR3 is TGTGCCAGCAGCACGTGGACAGGGAACATTCAGTACTTC. Amino acid sequence: CASSTWTGNIQYF. Combining the CDR3 with reference TRBV5-4 and TRBJ2-4 gives the whole variable domain ETGVTQSPTHLIKTRGQQVTLRCSSQSGHNTVSWYQQALGQGPQFIFQYYREEENGRGNFPPRFSGLQFPNYSSELNVNALELDDSALYLCASSTWTGNIQYFGAGTRLSVL.

A few counts support this clonotype. This chain uses TRBV11-2 with TRBJ2-3; D call uncertain. The CDR3 consists of 15 residues. CDR1 is SGHAT and CDR2 is FQNNGV in the germline V gene. V was clipped by 4 bases and J by 2 bases, with 13 bases between them. The CDR3 DNA follows: TGTGCCAGCAGCTCAGCCCCACAGTCCACAGATACGCAGTATTTT. Translated, it gives CASSSAPQSTDTQYF.

This clonotype was found a few times. The conserved closing phenylalanine or tryptophan is absent in this CDR3, likely reflecting a read error. The chain couples TRBV29-1 to TRBJ2-5; 7 nucleotides align to TRBD1. Germline V lookup: CDR1 SQVTM, CDR2 ANQGSEA. The CDR3 length is 13 residues. The DNA of the CDR3 is TGCAGCGTTGCCTCTACAGGGGTAGAGTCCCAGTACCTC. Translation: CSVASTGVESQYL.

This clonotype was detected many times. The chain employs TRBV29-1 and TRBJ1-5; D perhaps matches TRBD1 (6 bases). V lost 1 base and J 3 bases, leaving 10 bases between the germline ends. The CDR3 is 14 amino acids. The germline gives CDR1 SQVTM, CDR2 ANQGSEA. The CDR3 reads CSVEGTVINQPQHF. As DNA, the CDR3 is TGCAGCGTTGAAGGGACAGTGATCAATCAGCCCCAGCATTTT.

This clonotype was counted only a few times. The chain is built from TRBV27 and TRBJ2-7; the match to TRBD1 covers 8 bases. The CDR3 loop spans 15 amino acids. Per the germline V gene, CDR1 is MNHEY and CDR2 is SMNVEV (reference sequence). Trimming removed 5 bases from V and 4 bases from J; junction bases left unmatched: 10. The CDR3 spells CASSGAAGGGYEQYF. As DNA, the CDR3 is TGTGCCAGCAGTGGGGCGGCAGGGGGCGGATACGAGCAGTACTTC.

A few counts support this clonotype. This chain connects TRBV5-1 to TRBJ2-7, with TRBD2 identical over 7 bases. This CDR3 comprises 16 residues. Germline V lookup: CDR1 SGHRS, CDR2 YFSETQ. The trim removed 2 bases at V and 2 bases at J, leaving 10 bases unmatched. CDR3 nucleotides: TGCGCCAGCAGCTTCCCCTCGGGGGGAAGTCCCTACGAGCAGTACTTC. Its protein product is CASSFPSGGSPYEQYF.

The table lists this clonotype with a few counts. The chain combines TRBV5-6 with TRBJ2-6; D is tentatively TRBD1 or TRBD2 (5 bases each). Germline V gene sequence: CDR1 SGHDT, CDR2 YYEEEE. Trimming left V 5 bases short and J 13 bases short, with 22 bases between. The CDR3 is 15 amino acids. This CDR3 is CASRGPDGRRSVLTF. For the CDR3, the DNA is TGTGCCAGCAGGGGACCAGACGGACGAAGATCTGTCCTGACTTTC.

The sample holds many counts of this clonotype. The chain joins TRBV12-3 or TRBV12-4 to TRBJ2-7; the D is unclear. This CDR3 spans 13 amino acids. The V gene lost 3 bases and the J gene lost 0 bases, with 6 bases spanning the gap. The DNA of the CDR3 is TGTGCCAGCAGTTTGACTGACTCCTACGAGCAGTACTTC. As protein: CASSLTDSYEQYF.

This clonotype showed up just a few times. V usage is TRBV5-6 and J usage is TRBJ2-7; 9 bases are a match to TRBD2. CDR1 SGHDT and CDR2 YYEEEE come from the germline V gene. With V trimmed by 1 base and J by 1 base, 9 bases remained unmatched. This CDR3 contains 17 residues. CDR3 nucleotides: TGTGCCAGCAGCTTGATAAGGGCTAGCGGGACTTCCTACGAGCAGTACTTC. Its translation: CASSLIRASGTSYEQYF.

This chain uses TRBV27 with TRBJ1-1; 8 nucleotides align to TRBD1. Trimming removed 5 bases from V and 11 bases from J; junction bases left unmatched: 10. CDR3 length: 13 residues. Germline CDR1 and CDR2: MNHEY and SMNVEV (reference sequence). The CDR3 protein is CASSTPGGLNAFF. DNA of the CDR3: TGTGCCAGCAGTACTCCAGGGGGCCTGAACGCTTTCTTT.

This clonotype has a handful of counts. This chain joins TRBV7-9 and TRBJ2-1, with 7 bases aligning to TRBD2. Germline V gene sequence: CDR1 SEHNR, CDR2 FQNEAQ (reference sequence). This CDR3 spans 16 amino acids. V lost 5 bases and J lost 3; bases outside the gene matches: 10. The CDR3 is CASSKFAGALYNEQFF. The CDR3 DNA reads as TGTGCCAGCAGCAAATTCGCGGGAGCCCTCTACAATGAGCAGTTCTTC.